The rows below give T cell receptor beta chains drawn from one sample of a study of OX40 agonist ivuxolimab in advanced cancers. Clones were read by immunoSEQ multiplex PCR, and TCRdb kept only the in-frame ones, dropping some. The sample lists under 90,000 clones; around nine tenths were seen once. The sample consisted of CD4+ or CD8+ T cells sorted from blood, taken in a trial of the OX40 agonist ivuxolimab. The receptors stem from an adult with an advanced solid tumor such as melanoma, head and neck, liver or kidney cancer. CDR3s include the opening cysteine and the closing phenylalanine or tryptophan. A D gene is named only where the DNA matches it firmly. Not all rows give a size; the values are once, few, many and, for expanded clones, a class.

size: NA; V: TRBV30; J: TRBJ1-3; length: 13; D: NA; CDR3: CAWSVLGGNTIYF; DNA: TGTGCCTGGAGTGTACTTGGGGGAAACACCATATATTTT
size: NA; V: TRBV30; J: TRBJ1-1; length: 12; D: NA; CDR3: CAWNPGNTEAFF; DNA: TGTGCCTGGAACCCGGGGAACACTGAAGCTTTCTTT
size: NA; V: TRBV30; J: TRBJ2-5; length: 15; D: NA; CDR3: CAWSDVLGLGETQYF; DNA: TGTGCCTGGAGTGACGTTTTGGGTTTAGGAGAGACCCAGTACTTC
size: NA; V: TRBV7-3; J: TRBJ2-6; length: 13; D: NA; CDR3: CASSLVRANVLTF; DNA: TGTGCCAGCAGCTTAGTAAGGGCCAACGTCCTGACTTTC
size: NA; V: TRBV19; J: TRBJ2-7; length: 17; D: TRBD2; CDR3: CASSRTSQGLAPYEQYF; DNA: TGTGCCAGTAGTCGGACTAGCCAGGGGTTGGCGCCCTACGAGCAGTACTTC
size: NA; V: TRBV28; J: TRBJ2-1; length: 15; D: NA; CDR3: CASKRIPLLSNEQFF; DNA: TGTGCCAGCAAAAGGATCCCGTTACTATCAAATGAGCAGTTCTTC
size: NA; V: TRBV5-5; J: TRBJ2-5; length: 15; D: NA; CDR3: CASSFLGGVQETQYF; DNA: TGTGCCAGCAGCTTCCTCGGCGGGGTCCAAGAGACCCAGTACTTC
size: NA; V: TRBV25-1; J: TRBJ1-2; length: 13; D: TRBD1; CDR3: CASSATGLYGYTF; DNA: TGTGCCAGCAGTGCGACAGGGCTTTATGGCTACACCTTC
size: NA; V: TRBV6-5; J: TRBJ2-2; length: 12; D: NA; CDR3: CASSLRTGELFF; DNA: TGTGCCAGCAGTCTACGGACCGGGGAGCTGTTTTTT
size: NA; V: TRBV18; J: TRBJ2-1; length: 12; D: NA; CDR3: CASSPGLNEQFF; DNA: TGTGCCAGCTCACCTGGCTTAAATGAGCAGTTCTTC
size: NA; V: TRBV5-1; J: TRBJ2-7; length: 13; D: NA; CDR3: CASSSNLQGQQYF; DNA: TGCGCCAGCAGCTCAAATTTACAGGGACAGCAGTACTTC
size: NA; V: TRBV2; J: TRBJ2-1; length: 13; D: NA; CDR3: CASRMDGYNEQFF; DNA: TGTGCCAGCAGGATGGACGGCTACAATGAGCAGTTCTTC
size: NA; V: TRBV5-1; J: TRBJ2-5; length: 13; D: NA; CDR3: CASSLKGPETQYF; DNA: TGCGCCAGCAGCTTGAAAGGGCCGGAGACCCAGTACTTC
size: NA; V: TRBV29-1; J: TRBJ1-2; length: 16; D: NA; CDR3: CSVEVCGDLRRYGYTF; DNA: TGCAGCGTTGAAGTTTGTGGGGACCTCCGGCGCTATGGCTACACCTTC
size: few; V: TRBV14; J: TRBJ1-1; length: 16; D: NA; CDR3: CASSQEVRAFPTEAFF; DNA: TGTGCCAGCAGCCAAGAAGTCAGGGCATTCCCGACTGAAGCTTTCTTT
size: NA; V: TRBV30; J: TRBJ2-7; length: 17; D: TRBD1; CDR3: CAWSEGQGRTFSYEQYF; DNA: TGTGCCTGGAGTGAAGGACAGGGACGAACCTTCTCCTACGAGCAGTACTTC
size: once; V: TRBV18; J: TRBJ1-1; length: 13; D: NA; CDR3: CASSHKAGTEAFF; DNA: TGTGCCAGCTCACATAAGGCAGGCACTGAAGCTTTCTTT
size: NA; V: TRBV10-3; J: TRBJ1-5; length: 14; D: NA; CDR3: CAISEGGGGQPQHF; DNA: TGTGCCATCAGTGAAGGCGGGGGCGGGCAGCCCCAGCATTTT
size: NA; V: TRBV28; J: TRBJ2-1; length: 17; D: TRBD2; CDR3: CASSSTTGTRIRFEQFF; DNA: TGTGCCAGCAGTTCGACCACCGGGACTAGAATTCGCTTTGAGCAGTTCTTC
size: NA; V: TRBV7-2; J: TRBJ2-1; length: 15; D: TRBD2; CDR3: CASSPRGGDNNEQFF; DNA: TGTGCCAGCAGCCCCCGGGGAGGGGATAACAATGAGCAGTTCTTC
size: few; V: TRBV6-5; J: TRBJ1-1; length: 15; D: TRBD1; CDR3: CASSPPGQTNTEAFF; DNA: TGTGCCAGCAGTCCCCCGGGACAGACCAACACTGAAGCTTTCTTT
size: NA; V: TRBV27; J: TRBJ2-7; length: 17; D: TRBD2; CDR3: CASSYGPVAGGTYEQYF; DNA: TGTGCCAGCAGTTACGGCCCGGTAGCGGGGGGGACCTACGAGCAGTACTTC
size: NA; V: TRBV4-1; J: TRBJ2-7; length: 14; D: NA; CDR3: CASSQGASDYEQYF; DNA: TGCGCCAGCAGCCAAGGGGCTAGCGACTACGAGCAGTACTTC
size: NA; V: TRBV5-1; J: TRBJ2-1; length: 16; D: TRBD2; CDR3: CASSAGTSASYNEQFF; DNA: TGCGCCAGCAGCGCCGGGACTAGCGCTTCCTACAATGAGCAGTTCTTC
size: NA; V: TRBV6-1; J: TRBJ1-3; length: 15; D: NA; CDR3: CASSKDGNPGNTIYF; DNA: TGTGCCAGCAGTAAGGACGGGAACCCTGGAAACACCATATATTTT
size: NA; V: TRBV9; J: TRBJ1-3; length: 17; D: NA; CDR3: CASSVAERSHSGNTIYF; DNA: TGTGCCAGCAGCGTAGCTGAGAGGTCACACTCTGGAAACACCATATATTTT
size: NA; V: TRBV2; J: TRBJ2-1; length: 14; D: TRBD1; CDR3: CASTRDRGDNEQFF; DNA: TGTGCCAGCACCCGGGACAGGGGAGACAATGAGCAGTTCTTC
size: NA; V: TRBV19; J: TRBJ2-7; length: 14; D: TRBD2; CDR3: CATTTGGNRYEQYF; DNA: TGTGCCACCACGACGGGGGGGAATAGGTACGAGCAGTACTTC
size: NA; V: TRBV2; J: TRBJ1-6; length: 14; D: NA; CDR3: CASTEMGYNSPLHF; DNA: TGTGCCAGCACCGAAATGGGATATAATTCACCCCTCCACTTT
size: NA; V: TRBV6-1; J: TRBJ1-2; length: 17; D: NA; CDR3: CASSEAVPQQAEDGYTF; DNA: TGTGCCAGCAGTGAAGCCGTTCCCCAACAGGCGGAGGATGGCTACACCTTC
size: NA; V: TRBV11-2; J: TRBJ2-3; length: 17; D: TRBD2; CDR3: CASSLDGGDLPTDTQYF; DNA: TGTGCCAGCAGCTTAGATGGGGGGGACCTCCCCACAGATACGCAGTATTTT
size: NA; V: TRBV28; J: TRBJ1-6; length: 14; D: TRBD1; CDR3: CASSLQGAWSPLHF; DNA: TGTGCCAGCAGTTTGCAGGGGGCCTGGTCACCCCTCCACTTT
size: NA; V: TRBV19; J: TRBJ2-7; length: 14; D: NA; CDR3: CASSIDPFASEQYF; DNA: TGTGCCAGTAGTATAGATCCGTTTGCGAGCGAGCAGTACTTC
size: many; V: TRBV10-1; J: TRBJ1-5; length: 16; D: NA; CDR3: CASSVVTGSDYQPQHF; DNA: TGCGCCAGCAGTGTAGTTACAGGTTCTGACTATCAGCCCCAGCATTTT
size: NA; V: TRBV19; J: TRBJ1-5; length: 12; D: NA; CDR3: CASSIQTQPQHF; DNA: TGTGCCAGTAGTATACAGACCCAGCCCCAGCATTTT
size: NA; V: TRBV15; J: TRBJ1-2; length: 13; D: TRBD1; CDR3: CATSRSGDSGYTF; DNA: TGTGCCACCAGCAGATCGGGGGACAGTGGCTACACCTTC
size: NA; V: TRBV6-6; J: TRBJ1-1; length: 13; D: NA; CDR3: CASSQGRYTEAFF; DNA: TGTGCCAGCAGTCAGGGCAGGTACACTGAAGCTTTCTTT
size: NA; V: TRBV11-2; J: TRBJ2-5; length: 11; D: NA; CDR3: CASSLLGEQYF; DNA: TGTGCCAGCAGCTTACTCGGAGAGCAGTACTTC
size: NA; V: TRBV6-1; J: TRBJ1-2; length: 14; D: NA; CDR3: CASSGGGTLYGYTF; DNA: TGTGCCAGCTCTGGAGGGGGGACACTCTATGGCTACACCTTC
size: NA; V: TRBV29-1; J: TRBJ1-3; length: 15; D: NA; CDR3: CSVEGAGMSGNTIYF; DNA: TGCAGCGTTGAAGGGGCAGGGATGTCTGGAAACACCATATATTTT
size: few; V: TRBV5-4; J: TRBJ2-3; length: 14; D: TRBD1; CDR3: CASSLRQGSDTQYF; DNA: TGTGCCAGCAGCTTGAGACAGGGGTCGGATACGCAGTATTTT
size: NA; V: TRBV10-3; J: TRBJ1-4; length: 14; D: NA; CDR3: CAISESPQGEKLFF; DNA: TGTGCCATCAGTGAGTCCCCGCAGGGTGAAAAACTGTTTTTT
size: NA; V: TRBV29-1; J: TRBJ2-1; length: 14; D: NA; CDR3: CSVEDLYSYNEQFF; DNA: TGCAGCGTTGAAGATCTATACTCCTACAATGAGCAGTTCTTC
size: NA; V: TRBV6-1; J: TRBJ1-1; length: 13; D: NA; CDR3: CASSERFETEAFF; DNA: TGTGCCAGCAGTGAAAGGTTTGAGACTGAAGCTTTCTTT
size: NA; V: TRBV6-5; J: TRBJ2-2; length: 15; D: TRBD2; CDR3: CASTTSGSRTGELFF; DNA: TGTGCCAGCACCACTAGCGGGAGTCGAACCGGGGAGCTGTTTTTT
size: NA; V: TRBV27; J: TRBJ2-5; length: 16; D: NA; CDR3: CASSLSGGMIGETQYF; DNA: TGTGCCAGCAGTTTATCTGGCGGGATGATTGGAGAGACCCAGTACTTC
size: NA; V: TRBV5-1; J: TRBJ2-2; length: 16; D: NA; CDR3: CASSLIGTMNTGELFF; DNA: TGCGCCAGCAGCTTGATAGGGACAATGAACACCGGGGAGCTGTTTTTT
size: NA; V: TRBV5-4; J: TRBJ2-2; length: 15; D: TRBD2; CDR3: CASSSERGHTGELFF; DNA: TGTGCCAGCAGTTCCGAGCGGGGCCACACCGGGGAGCTGTTTTTT
size: NA; V: TRBV15; J: TRBJ2-3; length: 17; D: TRBD2; CDR3: CATSRDLAGGVTDTQYF; DNA: TGTGCCACCAGCAGAGATTTGGCGGGGGGCGTCACAGATACGCAGTATTTT
size: NA; V: TRBV4-2; J: TRBJ1-1; length: 16; D: NA; CDR3: CASSQLTRTEDTEAFF; DNA: TGTGCCAGCAGCCAACTAACGAGGACAGAGGACACTGAAGCTTTCTTT
size: NA; V: TRBV28; J: TRBJ2-7; length: 15; D: TRBD2; CDR3: CASTLTSGRLGEQYF; DNA: TGTGCCAGCACCCTAACTAGCGGGAGACTGGGGGAGCAGTACTTC
size: NA; V: TRBV27; J: TRBJ2-1; length: 14; D: TRBD2; CDR3: CASSLTSGSGEQFF; DNA: TGTGCCAGCAGTTTAACCAGCGGGAGTGGTGAGCAGTTCTTC
size: NA; V: TRBV27; J: TRBJ1-4; length: 14; D: NA; CDR3: CASSSTTNNEKLFF; DNA: TGTGCCAGCAGTTCGACAACTAATAATGAAAAACTGTTTTTT
size: NA; V: TRBV25-1; J: TRBJ1-1; length: 15; D: NA; CDR3: CASSTKQKMNTEAFF; DNA: TGTGCCAGCAGTACCAAACAGAAGATGAACACTGAAGCTTTCTTT
size: NA; V: TRBV6-6; J: TRBJ1-6; length: 15; D: NA; CDR3: CASSRTVGGRSPLHF; DNA: TGTGCCAGCAGCCGGACAGTCGGGGGACGGTCACCCCTCCACTTT
size: once; V: TRBV6-1; J: TRBJ2-5; length: 14; D: TRBD2; CDR3: CASSGRLAVETQYF; DNA: TGTGCCAGCAGTGGCCGGCTAGCGGTTGAGACCCAGTACTTC
size: NA; V: TRBV5-1; J: TRBJ2-5; length: 15; D: TRBD2; CDR3: CASGSNSGPRETQYF; DNA: TGCGCCAGCGGGTCCAATAGCGGGCCCAGAGAGACCCAGTACTTC
size: NA; V: TRBV18; J: TRBJ2-2; length: 12; D: NA; CDR3: CASSPDAGELFF; DNA: TGTGCCAGCTCCCCCGATGCCGGGGAGCTGTTTTTT
size: NA; V: TRBV6-5; J: TRBJ1-1; length: 13; D: TRBD1; CDR3: CASRHRGRTEAFF; DNA: TGTGCCAGCAGGCACAGGGGTAGGACTGAAGCTTTCTTT